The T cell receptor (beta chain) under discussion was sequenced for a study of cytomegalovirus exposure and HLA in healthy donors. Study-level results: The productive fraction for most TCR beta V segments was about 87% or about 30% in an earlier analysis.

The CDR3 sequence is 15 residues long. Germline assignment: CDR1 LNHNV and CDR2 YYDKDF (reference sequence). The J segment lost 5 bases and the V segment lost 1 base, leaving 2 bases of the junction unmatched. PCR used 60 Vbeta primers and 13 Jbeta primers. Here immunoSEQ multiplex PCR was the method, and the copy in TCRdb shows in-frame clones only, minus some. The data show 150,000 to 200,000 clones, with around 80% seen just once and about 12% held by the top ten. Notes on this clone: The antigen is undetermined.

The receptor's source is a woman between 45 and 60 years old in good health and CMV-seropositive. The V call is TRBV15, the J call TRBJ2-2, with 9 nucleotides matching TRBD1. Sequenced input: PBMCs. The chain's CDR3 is CATSRGDRETGELFF. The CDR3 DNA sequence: TGTGCCACCAGCAGAGGGGACAGGGAGACCGGGGAGCTGTTTTTT.